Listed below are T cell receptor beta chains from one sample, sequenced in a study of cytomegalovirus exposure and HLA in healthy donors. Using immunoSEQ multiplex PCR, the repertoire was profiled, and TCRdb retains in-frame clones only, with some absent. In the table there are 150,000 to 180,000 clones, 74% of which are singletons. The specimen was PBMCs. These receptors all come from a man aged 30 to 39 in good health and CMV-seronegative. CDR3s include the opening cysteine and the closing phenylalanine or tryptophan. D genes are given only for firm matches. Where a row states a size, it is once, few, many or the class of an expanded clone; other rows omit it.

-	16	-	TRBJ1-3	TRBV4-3	TGCGCCAGCAGCCAAGATCACAGAAGCTCTGGAAACACCATATATTTT	CASSQDHRSSGNTIYF
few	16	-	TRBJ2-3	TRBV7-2	TGTGCCAGCAGCTTAGCTGGGGGGGCGTTTGCAGATACGCAGTATTTT	CASSLAGGAFADTQYF
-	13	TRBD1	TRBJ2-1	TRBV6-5	TGTGCCAGCAGTTCCACCACAGGGGACGAGCAGTTCTTC	CASSSTTGDEQFF
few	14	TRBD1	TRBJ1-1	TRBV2	TGTGCCAGCAGGGTGCAGGGGGCTACCACTGAAGCTTTCTTT	CASRVQGATTEAFF
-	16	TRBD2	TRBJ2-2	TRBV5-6	TGTGCCAGCAGCAAACTAGCGGGGGTGAACACCGGGGAGCTGTTTTTT	CASSKLAGVNTGELFF
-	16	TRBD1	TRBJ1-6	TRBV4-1	TGCGCCAGCAGCCAAGAAGTGGACAGGGACTTCTCACCCCTCCACTTT	CASSQEVDRDFSPLHF
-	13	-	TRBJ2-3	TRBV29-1	TGCAGCGCCACCAAGAGCCCCGGGGATACGCAGTATTTT	CSATKSPGDTQYF
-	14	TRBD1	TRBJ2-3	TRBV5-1	TGCGCCAGCAGCCAGGGACAGGGGGAGGATACGCAGTATTTT	CASSQGQGEDTQYF
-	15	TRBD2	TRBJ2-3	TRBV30	TGTGCCTGGAGTCCTAGCGGGGGGGCGTCAGATACGCAGTATTTT	CAWSPSGGASDTQYF
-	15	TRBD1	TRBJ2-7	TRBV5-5	TGTGCCAGCAGCTTGGATGGGACAGGGGACTACGAGCAGTACTTC	CASSLDGTGDYEQYF
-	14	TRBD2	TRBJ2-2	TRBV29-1	TGCAGCGCTCGGGGGCGGGGGGGCACCGGGGAGCTGTTTTTT	CSARGRGGTGELFF
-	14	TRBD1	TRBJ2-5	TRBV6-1	TGTGCCAGCAGTGCTGGACAGGGTTCCGAGACCCAGTACTTC	CASSAGQGSETQYF
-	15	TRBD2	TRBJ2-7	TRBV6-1	TGTGCCAGCAGGCCCGCGACTAGCGGCTTCTACGAGCAGTACTTC	CASRPATSGFYEQYF
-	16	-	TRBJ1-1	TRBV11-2	TGTGCCAGCAGCTTCGGACTCTCTAGAATGAACACTGAAGCTTTCTTT	CASSFGLSRMNTEAFF
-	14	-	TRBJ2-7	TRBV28	TGTGCCAGCAGTCCACAGGGTAGAAGCTACGAGCAGTACTTC	CASSPQGRSYEQYF
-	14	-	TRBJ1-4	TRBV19	TGTGCCAGTAGACAGGGCCGAACTAATGAAAAACTGTTTTTT	CASRQGRTNEKLFF
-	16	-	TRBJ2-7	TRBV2	TGTGCCAGCCGGGTTCAGGGAGGGGGGCTGAATTCCGAGCAGTACTTC	CASRVQGGGLNSEQYF
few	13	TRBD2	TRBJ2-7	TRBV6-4	TGTGCCAGCAGCCAAACGGGGGGTAGCGAGCAGTACTTC	CASSQTGGSEQYF
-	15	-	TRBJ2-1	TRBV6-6	TGTGCCAGCAGTTATTTGGGCGGGACTTACAATGAGCAGTTCTTC	CASSYLGGTYNEQFF
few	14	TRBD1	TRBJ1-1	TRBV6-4	TGTGCCAGCAGCGCGACAGGGGGAGACACTGAAGCTTTCTTT	CASSATGGDTEAFF
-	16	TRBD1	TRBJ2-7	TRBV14	TGTGCCAGCAGCCAAATAGGGGGCGCTGGGAACTACGAGCAGTACTTC	CASSQIGGAGNYEQYF
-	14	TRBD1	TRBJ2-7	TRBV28	TGTGCCAGCAGTTTAGCAGGGGGCTATTACGAGCAGTACTTC	CASSLAGGYYEQYF
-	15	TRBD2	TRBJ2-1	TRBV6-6	TGTGCCAGCAGAGGCCTCGGGGGGGTGAACAATGAGCAGTTCTTC	CASRGLGGVNNEQFF
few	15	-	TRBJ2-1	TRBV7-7	TGTGCCAGCAGCTTATCGGACACCGCCTACAATGAGCAGTTCTTC	CASSLSDTAYNEQFF
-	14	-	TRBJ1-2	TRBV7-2	TGTGCCAGCAGCTTAGGGCGACAACCCTATGGCTACACCTTC	CASSLGRQPYGYTF
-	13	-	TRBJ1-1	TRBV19	TGTGCCAGTAGTATCTTAATGAACACTGAAGCTTTCTTT	CASSILMNTEAFF
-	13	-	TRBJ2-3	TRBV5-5	TGTGCCAGCAGCGACAGAATCACAGATACGCAGTATTTT	CASSDRITDTQYF
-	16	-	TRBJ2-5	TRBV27	TGTGCCAGCAGCCCGGGGGCAGGGGGGCCCGGGGAGACCCAGTACTTC	CASSPGAGGPGETQYF
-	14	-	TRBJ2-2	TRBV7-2	TGTGCCAGCAGGCTCCAGGTCAACACCGGGGAGCTGTTTTTT	CASRLQVNTGELFF
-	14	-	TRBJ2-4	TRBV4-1	TGCGCCAGCAGCCAAGGAGACCAGGGGAGCATTCAGTACTTC	CASSQGDQGSIQYF
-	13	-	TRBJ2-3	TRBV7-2	TGTGCCAGCAGCCCTAGTTCACTAGCTTCGCAGTATTTT	CASSPSSLASQYF
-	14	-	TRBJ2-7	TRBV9	TGTGCCAGCAGCGTAGGCTTGCTACCCTACGAGCAGTACTTC	CASSVGLLPYEQYF
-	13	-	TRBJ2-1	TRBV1	TGCACCAGCAGTCGATTACTAGCGGGGGGGTGGTTCTTC	CTSSRLLAGGWFF
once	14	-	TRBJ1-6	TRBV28	TGTGCCAGCAGTTTAGGGAGGGGGAATTCACCCCTCCACTTT	CASSLGRGNSPLHF
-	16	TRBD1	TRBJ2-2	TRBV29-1	TGCAGCGTCCAACCCGGGACAGGGGGTCACACCGGGGAGCTGTTTTTT	CSVQPGTGGHTGELFF